This passage covers 15 T cell receptor beta chains from one sample sequenced in a study of blood T cell repertoires in COVID-19. The assay was immunoSEQ multiplex PCR, and TCRdb's table has in-frame clones only and misses some. The sample includes approximately 210,000 clones, approximately 83% seen only once; the top ten take about 3.7%. Sequencing was done on a sample of PBMCs or T cells enriched from blood (not recorded which). These receptors were obtained from a woman aged 60-75 years who had recovered from COVID-19.

This clone was observed a handful of times. The V and J genes are TRBV3-1 (or the pseudogene TRBV3-2) and TRBJ2-3; possible D gene TRBD2, 5 bases. Germline V gene sequence: CDR1 LGHDT, CDR2 YNNKEL (reference sequence). Between the trimmed V and J ends, which lost 3 bases and 4 bases, there was a span of 23 bases. The length of the CDR3 is 18 residues. CDR3 sequence: CASSHRKGSGKRADTQYF. The DNA for the CDR3 is TGTGCCAGCAGCCATCGAAAAGGTTCGGGGAAAAGGGCAGATACGCAGTATTTT.

This chain uses TRBV4-1 with TRBJ2-1; 8 bases fit TRBD2. V dropped 5 bases and J dropped 0; count of bases not matched to a gene: 3. The CDR3 sequence is 15 residues long. Germline CDR1 is MGHRA and CDR2 is YSYEKL. For the CDR3, the DNA is TGCGCCAGCAGCTTAGCGGGGAGCTCCTACAATGAGCAGTTCTTC. Residues: CASSLAGSSYNEQFF.

This chain links TRBV4-2 with TRBJ1-2; D ambiguous. The CDR3 runs 15 residues. Germline V gene lookup returns CDR1 LGHNA and CDR2 YNFKEQ. Trimming stripped 3 bases from V and 3 bases from J, with 14 bases between. Written as DNA, the CDR3 is TGTGCCAGCAGCCAGGCCCGTCAGGATTACTATGGCTACACCTTC. This sequence encodes CASSQARQDYYGYTF.

The chain uses TRBV27 and TRBJ2-5; 14 bases are shared with TRBD2. This CDR3 spans 15 amino acids. CDR1 is MNHEY and CDR2 is SMNVEV in the germline V gene (reference sequence). V shed 5 bases, J shed 4 bases, and the junction held 3 bases outside the gene matches. CDR3 sequence: CASSQGTSGRETQYF. The CDR3 nucleotides read TGTGCCAGCAGTCAGGGGACTAGCGGGAGAGAGACCCAGTACTTC.

The chain uses TRBV19 and TRBJ1-2; TRBD1 matches at 8 bases. The V and J ends lost 6 bases and 5 bases, in that order; junction bases with no gene match: 11. The CDR3 length is 15 residues. Germline V gives CDR1 LNHDA, CDR2 SQIVND (reference sequence). The CDR3 region has the DNA TGTGCCAGTAGACCTCGGACAGGGCATGTATATGGCTACACCTTC. It encodes CASRPRTGHVYGYTF. Based on the CDR3 plus reference TRBV19 and TRBJ1-2, the full variable domain is DGGITQSPKYLFRKEGQNVTLSCEQNLNHDAMYWYRQDPGQGLRLIYYSQIVNDFQKGDIAEGYSVSREKKESFPLTVTSAQKNPTAFYLCASRPRTGHVYGYTFGSGTRLTVV.

The chain couples TRBV21-1 to TRBJ1-2; no DNA check was done on the table's D call, TRBD1. TRBV21-1 is a pseudogene segment. The CDR3 totals 13 residues. The CDR3 DNA reads TGTGCCAGCAGCAAAGACAGGGGTGGAGGCTACACCTTC. It is translated as CASSKDRGGGYTF.

The chain employs TRBV18 and TRBJ2-7; 9 bases are a match to TRBD1. Germline V gene sequence: CDR1 KGHSH, CDR2 LQKENI. Trimming removed 3 bases from V and 6 bases from J; junction bases left unmatched: 6. This CDR3 has 14 residues. The CDR3 bases are TGTGCCAGCTCACCGAACTTGGACAGGGGCGAGCAGTACTTC. This translates into CASSPNLDRGEQYF.

This chain uses TRBV19 with TRBJ2-3; TRBD1 is a possible D gene (6 bases). V lost 5 bases and J lost 2, with 11 bases in between. The CDR3 consists of 14 residues. From germline, CDR1 is LNHDA and CDR2 SQIVND (reference sequence). This chain's CDR3 is CASSSTGNTDTQYF. The CDR3 DNA follows: TGTGCCAGTAGTTCTACAGGGAACACAGATACGCAGTATTTT.

This sequence joins TRBV19 and TRBJ2-7, with 11 bases fitting TRBD1. The length of the CDR3 is 16 residues. After removal of 3 bases from V and 6 bases from J, the junction contained 10 bases not matched to a gene. Germline values: CDR1 LNHDA, CDR2 SQIVND (reference sequence). CDR3 sequence: CASSIRGTGGGVEQYF. CDR3 DNA: TGTGCCAGTAGTATTCGAGGGACAGGGGGAGGCGTCGAGCAGTACTTC.

The gene calls are TRBV15 and TRBJ1-4, with 7 bases identical to TRBD1. CDR3 length equals 15 residues. Germline V CDR1 and CDR2: LNHNV, YYDKDF (reference sequence). V trimming: 1 base; J trimming: 6 bases; junction bases outside the gene matches: 5. CDR3 in DNA: TGTGCCACCAGCAGAGTGGGACAGACTGATGAAAAACTGTTTTTT. This sequence encodes CATSRVGQTDEKLFF.

The J gene is TRBJ2-3, the V gene TRBV7-6; maybe TRBD1 (6 bases). The CDR3 sequence is 15 residues long. Germline-derived CDR1 and CDR2 are SGHVS and FNYEAQ. Trimming removed 5 bases from V and 6 bases from J, with 18 bases in between. The CDR3: CASSPHPGAGDTQYF. CDR3 in DNA: TGTGCCAGCAGCCCCCACCCAGGGGCGGGTGATACGCAGTATTTT.

V gene TRBV30 combines with J gene TRBJ2-7; the D gene is possibly TRBD2 (5 bases). CDR3 size: 13 residues. Per germline, CDR1 GTSNPN and CDR2 SVGIG (reference sequence). Trimming stripped 0 bases from V and 4 bases from J, with 10 bases between. The CDR3 loop reads CAWSVDREYEQYF. The CDR3 DNA reads as TGTGCCTGGAGTGTAGACCGGGAATACGAGCAGTACTTC.

This clone was detected only once. V and J are TRBV11-2 and TRBJ1-5; D is unresolved. Trimming took 5 bases from V and 3 from J, leaving 14 bases between them. Germline values: CDR1 SGHAT, CDR2 FQNNGV. The length of the CDR3 is 15 residues. CDR3 residues: CASSPGGRDNQPQHF. CDR3 DNA: TGTGCCAGCAGCCCCGGAGGGAGGGACAATCAGCCCCAGCATTTT.

The sample holds one count of this clone. CDR3 sequence: CSVRTGGNQPQHF. For the CDR3, the DNA is TGCAGCGTGCGGACAGGGGGCAATCAGCCCCAGCATTTT. This rearrangement joins TRBV29-1 to TRBJ1-5, with TRBD1 matching over 9 bases. The CDR3 runs 13 residues. V was clipped by 6 bases and J by 2 bases; unmatched bases: 2. Germline V gene sequence: CDR1 SQVTM, CDR2 ANQGSEA.

This chain uses TRBV6-4 with TRBJ1-5, with unresolved D. Germline V gene data show CDR1 as MRHNA and CDR2 as SNTAGT. The CDR3 consists of 16 residues. Trimming removed 2 bases at V and 0 bases at J, with 11 bases between. This CDR3 is CASSDLYTDSNQPQHF. For the CDR3, the DNA is TGTGCCAGCAGTGACCTTTACACAGATAGCAATCAGCCCCAGCATTTT.